This section outlines one T cell receptor (beta chain) sequence together with its context. Its specificity is unknown. Template material for amplifying TCR beta CDR3 regions consisted of RNA transcripts. The primer set for the first-round RT-PCR of the TCR CDR3 was HTBI. TCRdb recomputed calls from the multiplex PCR reads with MiXCR, one row per CDR3 protein. This repertoire shows hundreds of thousands of distinct CDR3 sequences, just under 45% found once; its top ten account for less than 9.5%. The diagnostic basis comprised clinical symptoms, serum thyroxine and TRAb, thyroid ultrasound and orbital computed tomography. From germline, CDR1 is ENHRY and CDR2 SYGVKD. There are 15 residues in the CDR3. Trimming stripped 2 bases from V and 8 bases from J, with 18 bases between. The data stem from a study of T cells in Graves' hyperthyroidism and ophthalmopathy. General study results and limits: A 13 V-J signature model discriminated ophthalmopathy versus stable hyperthyroidism. Most clonotypes expanded in thyroid above 0.001 were likewise present in blood.

The sequencing input was peripheral blood or thyroid tissue (not recorded which). The source of this sequence is an adult man with Graves' disease, either hyperthyroidism or ophthalmopathy (not recorded which). The rearrangement links TRBV10-3 to TRBJ1-2; a possible D gene is TRBD1 (6 bases). The CDR3 bases are TGTGCCATCAGTGAGAGTGAGACTCCGGGGGGCGGCTACACCTTC. Translating it yields CAISESETPGGGYTF.